This entry lists 29 T cell receptor beta chains sequenced from one sample in a study of chemoradiotherapy in HPV16-positive cancers. Libraries were prepared by immunoSEQ multiplex PCR; TCRdb keeps only in-frame clonotypes and omits some of them. The repertoire holds nearly 35,000 clones, with 92% as singletons. The sequenced sample was blood, obtained from a patient who underwent chemoradiotherapy. These receptors came from a human donor with HPV-associated anogenital cancer.

This clone was seen a handful of times. V and J are TRBV19 and TRBJ1-6, with D possibly TRBD1 on 5 matching bases. The CDR3 is 14 amino acids. V was shortened by 7 bases and J by 6 bases, with 13 bases between the two germline ends. Germline lookup yields CDR1 LNHDA and CDR2 SQIVND (reference sequence). The CDR3 sequence is CASTEKGRNSPLHF. The CDR3 DNA reads as TGTGCCAGTACGGAAAAGGGACGTAATTCACCCCTCCACTTT.

This clone was seen just once. V and J are TRBV6-1 and TRBJ1-2; no definite D call. Germline V lookup: CDR1 MNHNS, CDR2 SASEGT. The CDR3 runs to 16 residues. The V gene lost 6 bases and the J gene lost 0 bases, with 17 bases spanning the gap. The CDR3 sequence: CASSEHSPGANYGYTF. CDR3 DNA sequence: TGTGCCAGCAGCGAACACTCACCCGGTGCTAACTATGGCTACACCTTC.

The J gene is TRBJ2-1, the V gene TRBV6-4; 8 nucleotides line up with TRBD2. The trim removed 2 bases at V and 6 bases at J, leaving 6 bases unmatched. Per the germline V gene, CDR1 is MRHNA and CDR2 is SNTAGT. This CDR3 has 15 amino acids. The chain's CDR3 is CASSDRAGEGNEQFF. Written as DNA, the CDR3 is TGTGCCAGCAGTGACAGAGCGGGGGAGGGCAATGAGCAGTTCTTC.

The gene calls are TRBV7-9 and TRBJ2-7, with 7 bases aligning to TRBD1. Germline CDR1 reads SEHNR; CDR2 reads FQNEAQ (reference sequence). Trimming took 5 bases from V and 2 from J; bases not matched to a gene: 6. The CDR3 is made up of 14 amino acids. DNA of the CDR3: TGTGCCAGCAGCCGATGGGGACAGACCTACGAGCAGTACTTC. Translated, it gives CASSRWGQTYEQYF.

The chain carries TRBV5-5 and TRBJ2-3; D could derive from TRBD1 or TRBD2 (6 bases each). The CDR3 loop spans 17 amino acids. Per germline, CDR1 SGHKS and CDR2 YYEKEE (reference sequence). Trimming removed 4 bases from V and 1 base from J, with 19 bases in between. CDR3 in amino acids: CASSPAFGGSGTDTQYF. CDR3 nucleotide sequence: TGTGCCAGCAGCCCGGCTTTCGGGGGCTCGGGCACAGATACGCAGTATTTT.

The genes are TRBV6-5 and TRBJ2-2, with 8 bases that match TRBD1. Germline loops: CDR1 MNHEY, CDR2 SVGAGI. The CDR3 extends over 15 amino acids. The trim removed 2 bases at V and 7 bases at J, leaving 6 bases unmatched. This chain's CDR3 is CASSYGQGASGELFF. CDR3 coding DNA: TGTGCCAGCAGTTACGGGCAGGGGGCGAGCGGGGAGCTGTTTTTT.

The rearrangement uses TRBV6-1 and TRBJ2-3; 11 nucleotides agree with TRBD2. The CDR3 loop spans 16 amino acids. Germline CDR1 and CDR2: MNHNS and SASEGT. The J segment lost 4 bases and the V segment lost 1 base, leaving 4 bases of the junction unmatched. The CDR3 region is CASSEGLAGGADTQYF. CDR3 nucleotide sequence: TGTGCCAGCAGTGAAGGGCTAGCGGGGGGCGCAGATACGCAGTATTTT.

J is TRBJ2-7 and V is TRBV27; 7 bases are shared with TRBD1. CDR1 and CDR2 from the germline V gene are MNHEY and SMNVEV (reference sequence). Trimming removed 4 bases from V and 5 bases from J; junction bases left unmatched: 8. The CDR3 consists of 14 residues. CDR3 residues: CASSSEGARNEQYF. CDR3 DNA: TGTGCCAGCAGTTCTGAGGGGGCGCGCAACGAGCAGTACTTC.

This sequence joins TRBV19 and TRBJ1-5; TRBD1 matches at 10 bases. The CDR3 has 15 residues. CDR1 is LNHDA and CDR2 is SQIVND in the germline V gene (reference sequence). V gave up 8 bases and J gave up 2 bases; unmatched junction bases: 6. The CDR3 reads CASDRGHGRNQPQHF. The CDR3 DNA is TGTGCCAGTGACAGGGGGCACGGGCGCAATCAGCCCCAGCATTTT.

The chain employs TRBV19 and TRBJ1-3; no clear D gene. The length of the CDR3 is 15 residues. V was trimmed by 3 bases and J by 0 bases, leaving 9 bases between them. The germline CDR1 and CDR2 sequences are LNHDA and SQIVND (reference sequence). In DNA, the CDR3 is TGTGCCAGTAGTATTGCCCTTTACTCTGGAAACACCATATATTTT. Translated, it gives CASSIALYSGNTIYF.

This rearrangement joins TRBV4-2 to TRBJ2-3, with D perhaps TRBD1 (6 bases). This CDR3 contains 13 residues. Germline V gene lookup returns CDR1 LGHNA and CDR2 YNFKEQ. V was clipped by 4 bases and J by 4 bases, with 9 bases between them. The CDR3 sequence: CASSPEGADTQYF. Here the CDR3 DNA reads TGTGCCAGCAGCCCCGAGGGGGCAGATACGCAGTATTTT.

The chain uses TRBV7-3 and TRBJ2-1, with 9 bases lining up with TRBD2. CDR1 and CDR2 from the germline V gene are SGHTA and FQGTGA. V was clipped by 4 bases and J by 10 bases; unmatched bases: 11. The CDR3 sequence is 15 residues long. The CDR3 loop reads CASSSKAGGPREQFF. In DNA form, the CDR3 reads TGTGCCAGCAGCTCCAAAGCGGGGGGTCCGAGGGAGCAGTTCTTC.

The chain is built from TRBV4-2 and TRBJ1-4, with D maybe TRBD1 (6 bases). CDR1 and CDR2 (germline): LGHNA, YNFKEQ. V was pared by 2 bases and J by 0 bases, with 13 bases between. This CDR3 region has 17 residues. The CDR3 protein is CASSQIGTSATNEKLFF. As DNA, the CDR3 is TGTGCCAGCAGCCAAATTGGGACATCGGCAACTAATGAAAAACTGTTTTTT.

The rearrangement joins TRBV4-2 to TRBJ1-4; 8 bases align to TRBD1. Germline CDR1 is LGHNA and CDR2 is YNFKEQ. The CDR3 is 18 residues long. V gave up 0 bases and J gave up 7 bases; unmatched junction bases: 13. CDR3 amino acids: CASSQDRFRQGQGEKLFF. The CDR3 region has the DNA TGTGCCAGCAGCCAAGATCGATTTCGACAGGGGCAAGGTGAAAAACTGTTTTTT.

The J gene is TRBJ1-4, the V gene TRBV4-1, with D possibly being TRBD1 (5 bases). CDR3 length: 15 residues. Germline V lookup: CDR1 MGHRA, CDR2 YSYEKL. Trimming removed 6 bases at V and 4 bases at J, with 15 bases between. The CDR3, as DNA: TGCGCCAGCAGTTCCACCGGGACGGGTAATGAAAAACTGTTTTTT. The encoded protein is CASSSTGTGNEKLFF.

The J gene is TRBJ2-2, the V gene TRBV4-1; 15 bases fit TRBD2. Per the germline V gene, CDR1 is MGHRA and CDR2 is YSYEKL. The length of the CDR3 is 17 residues. The junction had 12 bases not matched to a gene; V was cut back by 8 bases and J by 8 bases. The CDR3 loop reads CASAQPGLAGGKGELFF. Here the CDR3 DNA reads TGCGCCAGCGCGCAGCCGGGACTAGCGGGGGGTAAAGGGGAGCTGTTTTTT.

The V call is TRBV4-2, the J call TRBJ2-7, with 8 bases lining up with TRBD2. The length of the CDR3 is 14 residues. With 1 base clipped from V and 2 bases from J, the junction kept 1 base outside the gene matches. Germline V gene sequence: CDR1 LGHNA, CDR2 YNFKEQ. CDR3 bases: TGTGCCAGCAGCCAAGCAGCGGGGGCCTACGAGCAGTACTTC. Protein product: CASSQAAGAYEQYF.

This chain connects TRBV11-2 to TRBJ1-4; weak D call: TRBD1 (5 bases). Germline CDR1 and CDR2: SGHAT and FQNNGV. Trimming took off 5 bases at V and 3 bases at J, with 16 bases between the two ends. The CDR3 sequence is 16 residues long. CDR3 nucleotides: TGTGCCAGCAGCCCAGGGCGGGGAGCGGCTAATGAAAAACTGTTTTTT. Protein product: CASSPGRGAANEKLFF.

V is TRBV27 and J is TRBJ2-2; TRBD2 aligns across 7 bases. Trimming removed 3 bases from V and 7 bases from J; junction bases left unmatched: 2. Germline lookup yields CDR1 MNHEY and CDR2 SMNVEV (reference sequence). The CDR3 has 13 amino acids. The CDR3 bases are TGTGCCAGCAGTTTGGGGGGGTTCGGGGAGCTGTTTTTT. It specifies CASSLGGFGELFF.

V is TRBV7-3 and J is TRBJ2-3, with 7 bases lining up with TRBD1. The CDR3 totals 15 residues. V lost 5 bases and J lost 5; bases outside the gene matches: 10. Germline V gene sequence: CDR1 SGHTA, CDR2 FQGTGA. CDR3 residues: CASSAKGASGDTQYF. In DNA form, the CDR3 reads TGTGCCAGCAGCGCGAAGGGGGCGTCGGGAGATACGCAGTATTTT.

This clone was recorded once. This chain joins TRBV6-1 and TRBJ2-2, with D perhaps given as TRBD1 or TRBD2 (5 bases each). The V end lost 8 bases, the J end lost 6 bases, and 19 bases lay between the germline ends. The CDR3 has 15 amino acids. Looked up from germline, CDR1 is MNHNS and CDR2 is SASEGT. The CDR3 DNA is TGTGCCAGCTCCTCGGACATTTTGGGGGCCGGGGAGCTGTTTTTT. The encoded protein is CASSSDILGAGELFF.

The chain links TRBV7-3 to TRBJ2-2; no firm D call. The CDR3 has 16 residues. V lost 0 bases and J 7 bases, leaving 15 bases between the germline ends. Germline V CDR1 and CDR2: SGHTA, FQGTGA. This CDR3 is CASSLTSRLSGGELFF. The CDR3 region has the DNA TGTGCCAGCAGCTTAACGTCGCGACTGTCGGGCGGGGAGCTGTTTTTT.

The V and J genes are TRBV18 and TRBJ1-4, with 11 positions matching TRBD1. The CDR3 loop spans 14 amino acids. V trimming: 5 bases; J trimming: 8 bases; junction bases outside the gene matches: 4. Looked up from germline, CDR1 is KGHSH and CDR2 is LQKENI. In DNA form, the CDR3 reads TGTGCCAGCTCATCGGGACAGGGGGACGAAAAACTGTTTTTT. This gives the protein CASSSGQGDEKLFF.

The CDR3 DNA is TGTGCCAGCAGGGATGGAAGCACAGATACGCAGTATTTT. Translation gives CASRDGSTDTQYF. The V gene is TRBV2, the J gene TRBJ2-3; no definite D call. Trimming took 6 bases from V and 0 from J, leaving 7 bases between them. Germline loops: CDR1 SNHLY, CDR2 FYNNEI. The CDR3 runs 13 residues.

The chain recombines TRBV5-6 with TRBJ1-2; D gene unclear. Looked up from germline, CDR1 is SGHDT and CDR2 is YYEEEE. The germline V and J ends were trimmed by 4 bases and 7 bases, with 14 bases remaining between them. The CDR3 runs to 13 residues. The CDR3 reads CASSLTGLAGYTF. The CDR3 region has the DNA TGTGCCAGCAGCCTAACGGGCCTCGCTGGCTACACCTTC.

The V call is TRBV29-1, the J call TRBJ1-1, with unresolved D. Trimming took 3 bases from V and 7 from J, leaving 18 bases between them. The length of the CDR3 is 14 residues. CDR1 SQVTM and CDR2 ANQGSEA come from the germline V gene. As DNA, the CDR3 is TGCAGCGTTGAGTTAATCGTCGGTGGTAGTGAAGCTTTCTTT. The encoded protein is CSVELIVGGSEAFF.

This chain links TRBV30 with TRBJ2-3, with D uncertain. V was pared by 2 bases and J by 7 bases, with 7 bases between. CDR3 length equals 11 residues. Germline loops: CDR1 GTSNPN, CDR2 SVGIG (reference sequence). The CDR3 is CAWSRRYTQYF. Written as DNA, the CDR3 is TGTGCCTGGAGTCGTCGGTATACGCAGTATTTT. Using reference TRBV30 and TRBJ2-3 for the parts outside the CDR3, the full variable domain is SQTIHQWPATLVQPVGSPLSLECTVEGTSNPNLYWYRQAAGRGLQLLFYSVGIGQISSEVPQNLSASRPQDRQFILSSKKLLLSDSGFYLCAWSRRYTQYFGPGTRLTVL.

The gene calls are TRBV7-8 and TRBJ1-1; 10 bases agree with TRBD1. CDR3 length: 15 amino acids. The V gene's germline CDR1 is SGHVS and CDR2 FQNEAQ. The junction had 3 bases not matched to a gene; V was cut back by 4 bases and J by 1 base. The CDR3 DNA is TGTGCCAGCAGCTCGGGACAGGGGAAGAACACTGAAGCTTTCTTT. Its translation: CASSSGQGKNTEAFF.

The chain links TRBV6-5 to TRBJ1-2, with 7 bases matching TRBD1. The CDR3 extends over 15 amino acids. Germline V lookup: CDR1 MNHEY, CDR2 SVGAGI. Germline trimming cut 6 bases from V and 7 bases from J; bases unmatched to any gene: 14. The CDR3 bases are TGTGCCAGCAGCTATGGACAGGCTCCACAGAGTGGCTACACCTTC. Translation gives CASSYGQAPQSGYTF.